This T cell receptor beta chain was identified in a study of cytomegalovirus exposure and HLA in healthy donors. This clone turned up a few times. No antigen is known for it. A multiplex PCR was run with 60 Vbeta primers and 13 Jbeta primers. Libraries were prepared by immunoSEQ multiplex PCR; TCRdb keeps only in-frame clonotypes and omits some of them. The sample holds some 80,000 clones, 70% to 80% seen once. Broader study findings: A later analysis found common viral pathogens apparently linked to several of the most significant clusters. Sequencing likely generated an artifact that appeared as a cluster of highly shared sequence variants. According to reports, the classifier identified cytomegalovirus status with high specificity and sensitivity.

The CDR3 length is 13 residues. Per the germline V gene, CDR1 is MNHEY and CDR2 is SVGAGI. V shed 5 bases, J shed 11 bases, and the junction held 6 bases outside the gene matches. J is TRBJ1-1 and V is TRBV6-5, with 12 positions matching TRBD1. Input material: PBMCs. The receptor was derived from a man aged 50 to 59 in good health and CMV-seronegative. In DNA, the CDR3 is TGTGCCAGCAGTAAGGGACAGGGGGCTAGCGCTTTCTTT. Protein product: CASSKGQGASAFF.